This TCR beta chain comes out of a study of T cell responses to AZD1222 COVID-19 vaccine. The wider study: Pooled samples include second doses given at about 4 or 12 weeks.

Trimming at V came to 6 bases and at J to 2 bases, leaving 12 bases not matched to a gene. Germline CDR1 reads LGHDT; CDR2 reads YNNKEL (reference sequence). This CDR3 is 16 amino acids long. This clone was recorded a few times. Its specificity is not known. Repertoires were generated with immunoSEQ multiplex PCR, while TCRdb's copy carries only in-frame clones and drops some. The sample consists of 100,000 or so clones, about 86% of them appearing once. Overall study findings and caveats: Along spike, vaccine-associated CD4 TCRs were found throughout, with dominance at 160-218 and 743-854. Sampled repertoires all dated from after the peak T cell response.

This receptor was obtained from an adult in good health. The chain joins TRBV3-1 (or the pseudogene TRBV3-2) to TRBJ2-5; 7 bases are shared with TRBD1. Sample: peripheral blood, taken on day 0 of AZD1222 vaccination. The CDR3 protein is CASSPNAGTDQETQYF. CDR3 DNA sequence: TGTGCCAGCAGTCCTAACGCCGGGACAGATCAAGAGACCCAGTACTTC.